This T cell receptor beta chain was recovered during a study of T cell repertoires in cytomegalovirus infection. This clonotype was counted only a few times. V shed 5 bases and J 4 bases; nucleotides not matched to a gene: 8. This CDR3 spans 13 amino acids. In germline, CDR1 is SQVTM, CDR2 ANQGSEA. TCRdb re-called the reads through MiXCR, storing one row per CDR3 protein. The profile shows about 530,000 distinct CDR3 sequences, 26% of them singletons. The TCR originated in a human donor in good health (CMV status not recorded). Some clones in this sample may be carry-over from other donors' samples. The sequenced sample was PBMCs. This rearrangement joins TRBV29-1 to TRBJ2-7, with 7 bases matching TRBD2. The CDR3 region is CSVFDGRRYEQYF. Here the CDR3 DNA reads TGCAGCGTTTTTGACGGGAGGAGGTACGAGCAGTACTTC.